This T cell receptor beta chain appears in the sequencing data of a study of cytomegalovirus exposure and HLA in healthy donors. Note on this clone: Its antigen is currently unknown.

Primers: 60 Vbeta forward and 13 Jbeta reverse. Measured with immunoSEQ multiplex PCR; TCRdb has only the in-frame clones, and not every one. The data show 100,000 to 150,000 clones, more than 60% seen once. Study-level findings and limits: In a later analysis, at a false discovery rate of 0.05, about 17,000 TCR beta sequences matched HLA alleles. Researchers reported in a later analysis that common viral pathogens appeared linked to several top clusters.

The CDR3 runs 13 residues. V lost 5 bases and J 4 bases, leaving 11 bases between the germline ends. CDR1 SGHTA and CDR2 FQGNSA come from the germline V gene. This rearrangement joins TRBV7-2 to TRBJ1-2, with D hard to call. This receptor was identified in a woman aged 45-65 years in good health and CMV-seropositive. Sequencing was carried out using PBMCs. CDR3: CASSVDTFYGYTF. The DNA of the CDR3 is TGTGCCAGCAGCGTCGACACCTTCTATGGCTACACCTTC.